This T cell receptor beta chain was recorded in a study of blood T cell dynamics during melanoma immunotherapy. Overall study: Metastatic melanoma patients received first-line pembrolizumab or nivolumab plus ipilimumab.

The sample's time point: week 3, after first cycle of checkpoint inhibitor. Blood was drawn before treatment and at week 3 after checkpoint blockade. Response was assessed by RECIST 1.1 at 12 weeks, except a couple of rapid progressors. Looked up from germline, CDR1 is SGHTA and CDR2 is FQGNSA. V was trimmed by 6 bases and J by 4 bases, leaving 12 bases between them. There are 13 residues in the CDR3. The table lists this clone with a few counts. The repertoire was sequenced with immunoSEQ multiplex PCR; TCRdb's copy has only in-frame clones and lacks some. In the table there are 25,000 to 30,000 clones, around 80% of which are singletons.

This receptor was taken from a human donor with melanoma. This rearrangement joins TRBV7-2 to TRBJ1-2; D is undetermined. Sequenced material: blood, taken from a patient treated with checkpoint blockade. The CDR3 loop reads CASSGMVGYGYTF. CDR3 nucleotides: TGTGCCAGCAGTGGGATGGTAGGCTATGGCTACACCTTC. The entire variable domain, with the rest obtained from reference TRBV7-2 and TRBJ1-2, is as follows: GAGVSQSPSNKVTEKGKDVELRCDPISGHTALYWYRQSLGQGLEFLIYFQGNSAPDKSGLPSDRFSAERTGGSVSTLTIQRTQQEDSAVYLCASSGMVGYGYTFGSGTRLTVV.